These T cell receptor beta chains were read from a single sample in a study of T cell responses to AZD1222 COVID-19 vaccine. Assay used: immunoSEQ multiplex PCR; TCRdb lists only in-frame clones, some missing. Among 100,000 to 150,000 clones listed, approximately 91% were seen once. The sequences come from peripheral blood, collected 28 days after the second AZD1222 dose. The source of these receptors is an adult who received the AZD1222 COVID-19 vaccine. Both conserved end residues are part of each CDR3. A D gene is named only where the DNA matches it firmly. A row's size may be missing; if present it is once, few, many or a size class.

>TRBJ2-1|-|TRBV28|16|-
TGTGCCAGCAGTTTACTCGGGACCCTCTCCTACAATGAGCAGTTCTTC
CASSLLGTLSYNEQFF
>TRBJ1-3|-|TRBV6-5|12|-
TGTGCCAGCAGTTCGACACGAAACACCATATATTTT
CASSSTRNTIYF
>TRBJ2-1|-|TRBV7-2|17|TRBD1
TGTGCCAGCAGCCCAGACATTGGGACAGGGTCCTACAATGAGCAGTTCTTC
CASSPDIGTGSYNEQFF
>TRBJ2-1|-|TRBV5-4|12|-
TGTGCCAGCAGCTTGGCAGGCAGTGAGCAGTTCTTC
CASSLAGSEQFF
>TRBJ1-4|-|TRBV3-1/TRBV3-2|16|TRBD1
TGTGCCAGCCAGGGAATTTCCGGGACAGGGACTAAAAAACTGTTTTTT
CASQGISGTGTKKLFF
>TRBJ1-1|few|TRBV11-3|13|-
TGTGCCAGCAGCTTACGTGGCACTAACGAAGCTTTCTTT
CASSLRGTNEAFF
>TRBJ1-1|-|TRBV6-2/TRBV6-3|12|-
TGTGCCAGCAGTTACCAGGGTTCTGAAGCTTTCTTT
CASSYQGSEAFF
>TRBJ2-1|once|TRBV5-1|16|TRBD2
TGCGCCAGCAGCTTGGTGGTAGCGGGAGTGGACAATGAGCAGTTCTTC
CASSLVVAGVDNEQFF
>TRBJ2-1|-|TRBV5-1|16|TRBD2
TGCGCCAGCAGCTTGGCCGGGACTAGCGGCTACAATGAGCAGTTCTTC
CASSLAGTSGYNEQFF
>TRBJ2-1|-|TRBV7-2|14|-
TGTGCCAGCAGATCTCCCGCGGGAAAGATAGAGCAGTTCTTC
CASRSPAGKIEQFF
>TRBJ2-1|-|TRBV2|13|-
TGTGCCAGCATACTAGCCGGTGGCAATGAGCAGTTCTTC
CASILAGGNEQFF
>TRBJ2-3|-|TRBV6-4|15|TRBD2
TGTGCCAGCGCAAGGACTAGCGGGAGGGCAGATACGCAGTATTTT
CASARTSGRADTQYF
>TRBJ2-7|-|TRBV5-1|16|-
TGCGCCAGCAGCTTGGCATGGTCGGCCGCCCCTAACGAGCAGTACTTC
CASSLAWSAAPNEQYF
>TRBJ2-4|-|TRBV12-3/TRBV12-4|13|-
TGTGCCAGCAGTTTAGACAGCGGAAACATTCAGTACTTC
CASSLDSGNIQYF
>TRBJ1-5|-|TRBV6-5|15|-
TGTGCCAGCAGACGTGCGAGTGGCATAAATCAGCCCCAGCATTTT
CASRRASGINQPQHF
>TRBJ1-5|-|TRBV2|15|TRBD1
TGTGCCAGCACGCGTGGGACAGGCCCCAATCAGCCCCAGCATTTT
CASTRGTGPNQPQHF
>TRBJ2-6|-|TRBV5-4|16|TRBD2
TGTGCCAGCGCCGGGACTAGCGGCTCTGGGGCCAACGTCCTGACTTTC
CASAGTSGSGANVLTF
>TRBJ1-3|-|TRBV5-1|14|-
TGCGCCAGCAGCATGGGACACTCTGGAAACACCATATATTTT
CASSMGHSGNTIYF
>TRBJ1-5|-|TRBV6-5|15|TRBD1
TGTGCCAGCACAGGGGGAGGCCCCTCCAATCAGCCCCAGCATTTT
CASTGGGPSNQPQHF
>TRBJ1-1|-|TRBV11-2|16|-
TGTGCCAGCAGCCCGGGTCGTGGTATCGTGAACACTGAAGCTTTCTTT
CASSPGRGIVNTEAFF
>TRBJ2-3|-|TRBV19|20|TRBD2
TGTGCCAGTAGTCTTCGACTAGCGGGAGGGATCAGAGGTGGCACAGATACGCAGTATTTT
CASSLRLAGGIRGGTDTQYF
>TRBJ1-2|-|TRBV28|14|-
TGTGCCAGCAGTTCCGGACAGTCTATCTATGGCTACACCTTC
CASSSGQSIYGYTF
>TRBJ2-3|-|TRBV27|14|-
TGTGCCAGCAGTTTAACGGGGTGGACAGATACGCAGTATTTT
CASSLTGWTDTQYF
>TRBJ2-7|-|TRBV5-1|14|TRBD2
TGCGCCAGCAGCTTGCTAGCGGGAGTTAACGAGCAGTACTTC
CASSLLAGVNEQYF
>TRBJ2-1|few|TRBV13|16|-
TGTGCCAGCAGCTTCAGGGCGGGGCGCGACTACAATGAGCAGTTCTTC
CASSFRAGRDYNEQFF
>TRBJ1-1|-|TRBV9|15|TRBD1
TGTGCCACCAGGGGACAGGGGGACCCGAACACTGAAGCTTTCTTT
CATRGQGDPNTEAFF
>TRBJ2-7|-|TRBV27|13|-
TGTGCCAGCCATGCGCTAAGCTCCTACGAGCAGTACTTC
CASHALSSYEQYF
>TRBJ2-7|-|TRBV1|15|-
TGCACCAGCAGCCAAGATGTCGTAAGGGAGGGCGAGCAGTACTTC
CTSSQDVVREGEQYF
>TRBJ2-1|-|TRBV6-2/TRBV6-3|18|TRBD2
TGTGCCAGCAGTTACTCGATTTTCGAGACTAGCGGGTCACCGGAGCAGTTCTTC
CASSYSIFETSGSPEQFF
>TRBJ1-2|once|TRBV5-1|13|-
TGCGCCAGCAGCGAGCCGGAGGGCTATGGCTACACCTTC
CASSEPEGYGYTF
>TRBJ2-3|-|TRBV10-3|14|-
TGTGCCATCAGTGCTGTGGGGGAGTCAGATACGCAGTATTTT
CAISAVGESDTQYF
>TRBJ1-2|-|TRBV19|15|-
TGTGCCAGTAGTATAGGAGTCTCCGGTTATTATGGCTACACCTTC
CASSIGVSGYYGYTF
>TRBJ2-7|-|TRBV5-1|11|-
TGCGCCAGCAGCTTTTTGGACGAGCAGTACTTC
CASSFLDEQYF
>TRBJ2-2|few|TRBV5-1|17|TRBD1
TGCGCCAGCAGCCTATCCAAGACAGGGGGTAACACCGGGGAGCTGTTTTTT
CASSLSKTGGNTGELFF
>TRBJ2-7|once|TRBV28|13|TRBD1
TGTGCCAGCAGTCCCAGGGGGCGAGGTGAGCAGTACTTC
CASSPRGRGEQYF
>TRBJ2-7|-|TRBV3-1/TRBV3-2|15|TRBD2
TGTGCCAGCAGCCAGGGGACTAGCAGACTTTACGAGCAGTACTTC
CASSQGTSRLYEQYF
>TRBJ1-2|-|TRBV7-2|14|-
TGTGCCAGCAGCTTAGGAGGGAAGTCCTATGGCTACACCTTC
CASSLGGKSYGYTF
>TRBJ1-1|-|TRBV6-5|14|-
TGTGCCAGCAGTTACTCGCCAGGACGGATTTTCGGATTCTTT
CASSYSPGRIFGFF
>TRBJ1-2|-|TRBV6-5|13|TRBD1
TGTGCCAGCAGCACAGGGGGCTCGAGGGGCTACACCTTC
CASSTGGSRGYTF
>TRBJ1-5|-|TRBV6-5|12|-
TGTGCCAGCACCAGGGATGTAGAGCCCCAGCATTTT
CASTRDVEPQHF
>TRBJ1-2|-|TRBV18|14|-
TGTGCCAGCTCACCACTGGGGCAGTCCTATGGCTACACCTTC
CASSPLGQSYGYTF
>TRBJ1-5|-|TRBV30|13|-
TGTGCCTGGACGACAGTAGCCAATCAGCCCCAGCATTTT
CAWTTVANQPQHF
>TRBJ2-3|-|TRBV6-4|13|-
TGTGCCAGCAGTCTTCAACCCCGCACCCCGCAGTATTTT
CASSLQPRTPQYF
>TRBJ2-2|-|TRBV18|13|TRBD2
TGTGCCAGCTCACCCGGGACTAACGGGGAGCTGTTTTTT
CASSPGTNGELFF
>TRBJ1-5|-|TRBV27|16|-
TGTGCCAGCAGTTTATACAGACCCACCATTCATGACTCCCAGCATTTT
CASSLYRPTIHDSQHF
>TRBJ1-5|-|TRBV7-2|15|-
TGTGCCAGCAGTCGGGCAGGGGCTAGCAATCAGCCCCAGCATTTT
CASSRAGASNQPQHF
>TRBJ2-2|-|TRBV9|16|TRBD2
TGTGCCAGCAGCGTCGGGACTAGCAGGGGCACCGGGGAGCTGTTTTTT
CASSVGTSRGTGELFF
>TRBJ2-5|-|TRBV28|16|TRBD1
TGTGCCAGCAAGGCACCGGGACAGGGCCGCCAAGAGACCCAGTACTTC
CASKAPGQGRQETQYF
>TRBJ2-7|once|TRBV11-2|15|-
TGTGCCAGCAGCTTATATAGCCCCGGGCCCTACGAGCAGTACTTC
CASSLYSPGPYEQYF
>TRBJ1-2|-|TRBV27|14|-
TGTGCCAGCAGTTCCGCAGGGGCACGCTATGGCTACACCTTC
CASSSAGARYGYTF
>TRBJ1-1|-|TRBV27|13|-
TGTGCCAGCAGACAACACGAGGGCACTGAAGCTTTCTTT
CASRQHEGTEAFF
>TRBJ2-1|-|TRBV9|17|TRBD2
TGTGCCAGCAGCGAATGGACTAGCCCAGGCTCCTACAATGAGCAGTTCTTC
CASSEWTSPGSYNEQFF
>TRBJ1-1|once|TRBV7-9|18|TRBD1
TGTGCCAGCAGCCTATTAAGGGCCCGGGACAGGAGGAACACTGAAGCTTTCTTT
CASSLLRARDRRNTEAFF